These 32 T cell receptor beta chains were all obtained from the same sample, sequenced in a study of blood T cell repertoires in COVID-19. Profiling relied on immunoSEQ multiplex PCR, and the TCRdb table lists in-frame clones only, not all of them. The sample lists some 250,000 clones, about 90% occurring once. Input material: peripheral blood. The receptors were sampled from a woman aged 30 to 39 who had recovered from COVID-19.

The chain links TRBV7-2 to TRBJ2-1; 10 nucleotides align to TRBD2. J was trimmed by 9 bases and V by 4 bases; bases with no gene match: 9. Germline CDR1 reads SGHTA; CDR2 reads FQGNSA. The CDR3 runs 15 residues. Written as DNA, the CDR3 is TGTGCCAGCAGCTACAGCGGGGGGGCTGGTAGTGAGCAGTTCTTC. Residues: CASSYSGGAGSEQFF.

V is TRBV4-3 and J is TRBJ2-3; 8 bases agree with TRBD2. Trimming at V came to 0 bases and at J to 0 bases, leaving 11 bases not matched to a gene. In germline, CDR1 is LGHNA, CDR2 YSLEER. This CDR3 has 19 amino acids. The CDR3 loop is CASSQEFQRGSSSTDTQYF. The CDR3 DNA sequence: TGCGCCAGCAGCCAAGAGTTCCAGCGGGGGTCCTCTAGCACAGATACGCAGTATTTT.

The chain joins TRBV19 to TRBJ2-1; 10 nucleotides line up with TRBD2. CDR3 length: 14 residues. The junction had 1 base not matched to a gene; V was cut back by 6 bases and J by 2 bases. Germline CDR1 reads LNHDA; CDR2 reads SQIVND (reference sequence). CDR3 sequence (DNA): TGTGCCAGTAGACTAGCGGGGCCCTACAATGAGCAGTTCTTC. Amino acid sequence: CASRLAGPYNEQFF.

V gene TRBV12-3 or TRBV12-4 combines with J gene TRBJ1-1; no clear D. The CDR3 totals 13 residues. The V and J ends lost 2 bases and 10 bases respectively, with 14 bases between them. The CDR3 region has the DNA TGTGCCAGCAGTTTACTCGGGAGAATTGGAGCTTTCTTT. This translates into CASSLLGRIGAFF.

V usage is TRBV7-9 and J usage is TRBJ1-5; the match to TRBD1 covers 9 bases. V lost 5 bases to trimming and J lost 11 bases; unmatched junction nucleotides: 10. Germline V lookup: CDR1 SEHNR, CDR2 FQNEAQ (reference sequence). This CDR3 has 14 amino acids. CDR3 region: CASSITGGDGTQHF. In nucleotides, the CDR3 is TGTGCCAGCAGCATTACAGGGGGCGACGGGACCCAGCATTTT. Together with reference TRBV7-9 and TRBJ1-5, the CDR3 gives the full variable domain: DTGVSQNPRHKITKRGQNVTFRCDPISEHNRLYWYRQTLGQGPEFLTYFQNEAQLEKSRLLSDRFSAERPKGSFSTLEIQRTEQGDSAMYLCASSITGGDGTQHFGDGTRLSIL.

The chain has TRBV4-1 and TRBJ2-1; D is ambiguous. This CDR3 has 14 residues. V lost 2 bases, J lost 0 bases, and 5 bases lay in between. The germline gives CDR1 MGHRA, CDR2 YSYEKL. CDR3 coding DNA: TGCGCCAGCAGCCAACTCTCCTCCTACAATGAGCAGTTCTTC. Its translation is CASSQLSSYNEQFF.

The chain recombines TRBV10-3 with TRBJ2-7, with D unresolved. CDR3 length: 15 residues. V lost 0 bases to trimming and J lost 2 bases, with 11 bases between them. Germline loops: CDR1 ENHRY, CDR2 SYGVKD. The chain's CDR3 is CAISESQRPPYEQYF. The CDR3 bases are TGTGCCATCAGTGAGTCGCAGCGTCCGCCCTACGAGCAGTACTTC.

The rearrangement links TRBV6-5 to TRBJ1-3; D may be TRBD1 (5 bases). CDR1 and CDR2 (germline): MNHEY, SVGAGI. There are 12 residues in the CDR3. The V gene lost 9 bases and the J gene lost 1 base, with 7 bases spanning the gap. CDR3 in DNA: TGTGCCAGTCAGGGTTCTGGAAACACCATATATTTT. Protein sequence: CASQGSGNTIYF.

This clone came up once. V and J are TRBV29-1 and TRBJ1-2; TRBD1 matches 7 bases. The CDR3 length is 15 residues. Germline CDR1 and CDR2: SQVTM and ANQGSEA. V lost 3 bases to trimming and J lost 1 base; unmatched junction nucleotides: 8. In DNA form, the CDR3 reads TGCAGCGTTGAGGTGGGACAGCCTGATAACTATGGCTACACCTTC. As protein: CSVEVGQPDNYGYTF.

CDR3 nucleotide sequence: TGTGCCAGCAGTGAAGGTGTCCTCCTAGATCAGTTCTTC. Translation gives CASSEGVLLDQFF. This chain links TRBV2 with TRBJ2-1, with no clear D. Per germline, CDR1 SNHLY and CDR2 FYNNEI. The ends were cut back, 1 base at V and 13 bases at J, with 14 bases in the middle. The CDR3 spans 13 residues.

CDR3: CASSLVSRGVLSYNEQFF. DNA of the CDR3: TGTGCCAGCAGCTTAGTGAGCCGGGGGGTCCTCTCCTACAATGAGCAGTTCTTC. This chain joins TRBV7-6 and TRBJ2-1; the match to TRBD2 covers 7 bases. Per germline, CDR1 SGHVS and CDR2 FNYEAQ. Trimming removed 1 base from V and 0 bases from J; junction bases left unmatched: 9. This CDR3 contains 18 residues. Together with reference TRBV7-6 and TRBJ2-1, the CDR3 gives the full variable domain: GAGVSQSPRYKVTKRGQDVALRCDPISGHVSLYWYRQALGQGPEFLTYFNYEAQQDKSGLPNDRFSAERPEGSISTLTIQRTEQRDSAMYRCASSLVSRGVLSYNEQFFGPGTRLTVL.

CDR3 in amino acids: CASSPTSRDYGENTIYF. CDR3 nucleotide sequence: TGTGCCAGCTCACCAACATCCCGGGACTATGGGGAAAACACCATATATTTT. The chain combines TRBV18 with TRBJ1-3, with D perhaps matching TRBD1 (5 bases). The length of the CDR3 is 17 residues. Germline-derived CDR1 and CDR2 are KGHSH and LQKENI. Trimming removed 2 bases from V and 6 bases from J, with 20 bases in between.

This clone was observed once. This sequence joins TRBV7-3 and TRBJ2-5; tentative D call: TRBD2 (5 bases). The V gene's germline CDR1 is SGHTA and CDR2 FQGTGA. The ends were cut back, 5 bases at V and 7 bases at J, with 14 bases in the middle. The CDR3 length is 13 residues. The CDR3 sequence: CASSLDEGGTQYF. Written as DNA, the CDR3 is TGTGCCAGCAGCCTCGACGAGGGTGGGACCCAGTACTTC. The full variable domain, its missing parts supplied by reference TRBV7-3 and TRBJ2-5, is GAGVSQTPSNKVTEKGKYVELRCDPISGHTALYWYRQSLGQGPEFLIYFQGTGAADDSGLPNDRFFAVRPEGSVSTLKIQRTERGDSAVYLCASSLDEGGTQYFGPGTRLLVL.

The chain couples TRBV5-1 to TRBJ2-5, with 16 bases fitting TRBD2. CDR1 and CDR2 from the germline V gene are SGHRS and YFSETQ. V dropped 3 bases and J dropped 4; count of bases not matched to a gene: 6. The CDR3 contains 17 residues. The CDR3 reads CASSYTGTSGGAETQYF. For the CDR3, the DNA is TGCGCCAGCAGCTATACCGGGACTAGCGGGGGGGCAGAGACCCAGTACTTC. Looking up the rest from reference TRBV5-1 and TRBJ2-5 gives the full variable domain: KAGVTQTPRYLIKTRGQQVTLSCSPISGHRSVSWYQQTPGQGLQFLFEYFSETQRNKGNFPGRFSGRQFSNSRSEMNVSTLELGDSALYLCASSYTGTSGGAETQYFGPGTRLLVL.

The J gene is TRBJ2-3, the V gene TRBV10-1, with 8 bases lining up with TRBD2. Germline-derived CDR1 and CDR2 are WNHNN and SYGVQD (reference sequence). The CDR3 is made up of 17 amino acids. V shed 3 bases and J 0 bases; nucleotides not matched to a gene: 8. This chain's CDR3 is CASSDFGSGASTDTQYF. Written as DNA, the CDR3 is TGCGCCAGCAGTGACTTTGGTAGCGGGGCTAGCACAGATACGCAGTATTTT.

This clone was found once. CDR3 sequence: CASSLSGTRGIHEQFF. CDR3 coding DNA: TGTGCCAGCAGCTTAAGTGGGACTAGGGGTATCCATGAGCAGTTCTTC. The chain links TRBV7-3 to TRBJ2-1, with 8 bases that match TRBD2. J was trimmed by 8 bases and V by 1 base; bases with no gene match: 10. In germline, CDR1 is SGHTA, CDR2 FQGTGA. The CDR3 totals 16 residues.

CDR3 bases: TGTGCCAGCAGCTTCGAGAGCGGGGGGGCACGAGATACGCAGTATTTT. This codes for CASSFESGGARDTQYF. The chain is built from TRBV5-4 and TRBJ2-3, with 10 bases matching TRBD2. With V trimmed by 2 bases and J by 5 bases, 8 bases remained unmatched. The germline gives CDR1 SGHNT, CDR2 YYREEE (reference sequence). This CDR3 contains 16 residues.

With regard to this clone: The same CDR3 can be traced to other DNA sequences in this sample. For the CDR3, the DNA is TGCGCCAGCAGCTTGGCTAGCGGGGGGCAAGAGACCCAGTACTTC. Translating it yields CASSLASGGQETQYF. The rearrangement links TRBV5-1 to TRBJ2-5, with 11 bases lining up with TRBD2. Germline CDR1 reads SGHRS; CDR2 reads YFSETQ. The CDR3 length is 15 residues. J was trimmed by 2 bases and V by 0 bases; bases with no gene match: 0.

This clone was picked up a small number of times. The chain recombines TRBV6-2 or TRBV6-3 with TRBJ1-1, with TRBD1 identical over 7 bases. The CDR3 totals 14 residues. J gave up 8 bases and V 5 bases, and 11 bases lay outside the gene matches. Germline assignment: CDR1 MNHEY and CDR2 SVGEGT. For the CDR3, the DNA is TGTGCCAGCAGTCGGACAGGCTTTGAGCCGGAAGCTTTCTTT. Its translation is CASSRTGFEPEAFF.

The rearrangement joins TRBV19 to TRBJ2-7, with 8 nucleotides matching TRBD1. Germline V lookup: CDR1 LNHDA, CDR2 SQIVND (reference sequence). The CDR3 length is 16 residues. Unmatched junction bases numbered 8, after V lost 3 bases and J lost 1 base. The CDR3: CASSIGQGATSYEQYF. The CDR3 coding sequence is TGTGCCAGTAGTATTGGACAGGGCGCTACGTCCTACGAGCAGTACTTC.

CDR3 residues: CASSLAGGYHPYGYTF. In DNA, the CDR3 is TGTGCCAGCAGCTTGGCAGGGGGCTATCATCCATATGGCTACACCTTC. The chain couples TRBV5-6 to TRBJ1-2; 8 nucleotides line up with TRBD1. With 0 bases clipped from V and 5 bases from J, the junction kept 9 bases outside the gene matches. Germline V gene data show CDR1 as SGHDT and CDR2 as YYEEEE. CDR3 size: 16 residues. The variable domain in full, completed from reference TRBV5-6 and TRBJ1-2, reads DAGVTQSPTHLIKTRGQQVTLRCSPKSGHDTVSWYQQALGQGPQFIFQYYEEEERQRGNFPDRFSGHQFPNYSSELNVNALLLGDSALYLCASSLAGGYHPYGYTFGSGTRLTVV.

This clone was observed a handful of times. The CDR3 nucleotides are TGTGCCAGCTCAGGTAGGGGGCCGAGCACAGATACGCAGTATTTT. Encoded protein: CASSGRGPSTDTQYF. The gene calls are TRBV18 and TRBJ2-3; the match to TRBD1 covers 7 bases. After removal of 5 bases from V and 0 bases from J, the junction contained 5 bases not matched to a gene. From germline, CDR1 is KGHSH and CDR2 LQKENI. The CDR3 length is 15 residues.

The CDR3 DNA follows: TGTGCCAGCAGCGTAGAAATGGAGGGAGCTGGAAACACCATATATTTT. Protein sequence: CASSVEMEGAGNTIYF. This chain links TRBV9 with TRBJ1-3; D remains unclear. The CDR3 is 16 residues long. CDR1 and CDR2 (germline): SGDLS, YYNGEE. V lost 0 bases to trimming and J lost 2 bases, with 12 bases between them.

The CDR3 bases are TGTGCCATCAGTCAATCAGACAGTTTCCCTGACTACACCTTC. Its protein is CAISQSDSFPDYTF. The chain uses TRBV10-3 and TRBJ1-2; possible D gene TRBD1, 5 bases. CDR3 length equals 14 residues. V lost 5 bases to trimming and J lost 10 bases, with 20 bases between them. CDR1 is ENHRY, CDR2 SYGVKD, per germline.

The sample holds one count of this clone. This chain connects TRBV30 to TRBJ2-2, with 8 bases lining up with TRBD1. The J segment lost 5 bases and the V segment lost 3 bases, leaving 2 bases of the junction unmatched. Germline values: CDR1 GTSNPN, CDR2 SVGIG (reference sequence). This CDR3 has 13 amino acids. The CDR3, as DNA: TGTGCCTGGAGAAACAGGGGGACCGGGGAGCTGTTTTTT. It encodes CAWRNRGTGELFF.

The chain has TRBV4-3 and TRBJ2-5, with 11 bases identical to TRBD2. This CDR3 contains 16 residues. In germline, CDR1 is LGHNA, CDR2 YSLEER. V lost 1 base to trimming and J lost 7 bases; unmatched junction nucleotides: 8. The CDR3 loop is CASSQVGLAGGGTQYF. Written as DNA, the CDR3 is TGCGCCAGCAGCCAAGTGGGTCTAGCGGGGGGAGGGACCCAGTACTTC.

V is TRBV7-2 and J is TRBJ2-1, with D possibly matching TRBD2 (5 bases). Trimming shortened V by 3 bases and J by 7 bases, and 16 bases separated the two germline ends. Per the germline V gene, CDR1 is SGHTA and CDR2 is FQGNSA. This CDR3 region has 15 residues. CDR3 sequence: CASSFSAGVTNEQFF. For the CDR3, the DNA is TGTGCCAGCAGCTTTTCGGCGGGCGTTACAAATGAGCAGTTCTTC.

The chain recombines TRBV5-1 with TRBJ1-1, with D perhaps matching TRBD1 (6 bases). Germline assignment: CDR1 SGHRS and CDR2 YFSETQ. The CDR3 length is 15 residues. V dropped 5 bases and J dropped 1 base, with 15 bases sitting between them. CDR3 nucleotides: TGCGCCAGCAGACCTCTGGACAGCCCGAACACTGAAGCTTTCTTT. Amino acids: CASRPLDSPNTEAFF.

The chain couples TRBV6-5 to TRBJ2-5; TRBD1 matches at 7 bases. Germline values: CDR1 MNHEY, CDR2 SVGAGI. This CDR3 is 14 amino acids long. V lost 6 bases and J lost 5; bases outside the gene matches: 9. CDR3 region: CASSVNYRGETQYF. CDR3 coding DNA: TGTGCCAGCAGCGTAAATTACAGGGGTGAGACCCAGTACTTC.

The genes are TRBV5-1 and TRBJ2-3; 7 bases fit TRBD1. Germline V lookup: CDR1 SGHRS, CDR2 YFSETQ. The CDR3 has 16 amino acids. V lost 5 bases to trimming and J lost 1 base; unmatched junction nucleotides: 10. CDR3 DNA: TGCGCCAGCAGGAAAGGACAGGACCCTCGCACAGATACGCAGTATTTT. Protein: CASRKGQDPRTDTQYF.

The rearrangement links TRBV6-1 to TRBJ2-7; D possibly corresponds to TRBD1 (5 bases). Deletions cut 1 base from V and 5 bases from J, with 18 bases between. CDR1 is MNHNS, CDR2 SASEGT, per germline. The CDR3 is made up of 16 amino acids. CDR3 nucleotides: TGTGCCAGCAGTGAAGACTTAGACAGATTCAGGAACGAGCAGTACTTC. Protein product: CASSEDLDRFRNEQYF.

This chain uses TRBV6-5 with TRBJ1-6, with TRBD1 identical over 7 bases. CDR1 and CDR2 (germline): MNHEY, SVGAGI. The CDR3 sequence is 15 residues long. Germline trimming cut 7 bases from V and 6 bases from J; bases unmatched to any gene: 9. This CDR3 is CASKEGAGRNSPLHF. The CDR3 nucleotides are TGTGCCAGCAAAGAGGGGGCGGGGCGTAATTCACCCCTCCACTTT.